These 19 T cell receptor beta chains share one sample of origin, sequenced in a study of blood T cells in healthy people across ages. It was with a sample-barcoded 5' primer and a J-beta primer mix that a second PCR of roughly 7 to 12 cycles was run. MiXCR was run by TCRdb on the 5' RACE reads, yielding one entry per CDR3 protein. The data show about a million distinct CDR3 sequences, roughly 47% seen once. The specimen sequenced was blood. The receptors stem from a woman aged 60-75 years in good health.

The chain recombines TRBV27 with TRBJ2-2; no clear D gene. CDR3 length: 13 residues. Germline V CDR1 and CDR2: MNHEY, SMNVEV (reference sequence). Trimming took off 4 bases at V and 1 base at J, with 4 bases between the two ends. CDR3: CASSSQNTGELFF. In DNA form, the CDR3 reads TGTGCCAGCAGTTCCCAGAACACCGGGGAGCTGTTTTTT.

A word on this clonotype: One junction end does not reproduce the germline sequence, and a read error may be involved. The chain uses TRBV4-1 and TRBJ2-3; possibly TRBD1 for D (6 bases). The CDR3 is 17 residues long. Looked up from germline, CDR1 is MGHRA and CDR2 is YSYEKL. The CDR3 reads CASSQESMGAGIYEQYF. The DNA of the CDR3 is TGCGCCAGCAGCCAAGAATCGATGGGGGCAGGGATCTACGAGCAGTATTTC.

The chain employs TRBV21-1 and TRBJ2-6; the D segment call TRBD1 is taken from the table without a DNA check. TRBV21-1 is termed a pseudogene. The CDR3 covers 22 residues. DNA for the CDR3: TGTGCCAGCAGCAAAAGGTTGTTGAAACCGGGACAAGTGAAGTCTGGGGCCAACGTCCTGACTTTC. It specifies CASSKRLLKPGQVKSGANVLTF.

The rearrangement joins TRBV28 to TRBJ1-2; 8 nucleotides agree with TRBD1. The V gene's germline CDR1 is MDHEN and CDR2 SYDVKM. The CDR3 totals 17 residues. The junction had 16 bases not matched to a gene; V was cut back by 6 bases and J by 4 bases. In DNA form, the CDR3 reads TGTGCCAGCAGGACTTCAGGGGGCGGGCGGGACCTCTATGGCTACACCTTC. This codes for CASRTSGGGRDLYGYTF.

The genes are TRBV10-3 and TRBJ2-7, with D possibly TRBD1 on 6 matching bases. The length of the CDR3 is 16 residues. Germline CDR1 ENHRY, CDR2 SYGVKD. V was pared by 0 bases and J by 0 bases, with 12 bases between. Here the CDR3 reads CAISESGAPSSYEQYF. CDR3 coding DNA: TGTGCCATCAGTGAGTCGGGGGCACCGAGCTCCTACGAGCAGTACTTC.

This clonotype was observed at least ten times. This chain links TRBV20-1 with TRBJ2-6; no clear D gene. Trimming left V 6 bases short and J 0 bases short, with 9 bases between. Per germline, CDR1 DFQATT and CDR2 SNEGSKA (reference sequence). The CDR3 covers 14 residues. This CDR3 is CSAPSGSGANVLTF. The DNA of the CDR3 is TGCAGTGCCCCTTCTGGCTCTGGGGCCAACGTCCTGACTTTC.

The chain employs TRBV5-1 and TRBJ2-3; no clear D gene. Between the trimmed V and J ends, which lost 6 bases and 5 bases, there was a span of 7 bases. Germline values: CDR1 SGHRS, CDR2 YFSETQ. This CDR3 contains 11 residues. As DNA, the CDR3 is TGCGCCAGCACCGCTCGAGATACGCAGTATTTT. Protein: CASTARDTQYF.

The rearrangement uses TRBV27 and TRBJ2-6; 7 bases agree with TRBD1. Germline V gene data show CDR1 as MNHEY and CDR2 as SMNVEV (reference sequence). This CDR3 has 16 residues. The V and J ends lost 2 bases and 3 bases, in that order; junction bases with no gene match: 4. The CDR3 bases are TGTGCCAGCAGTTTAGTGACAGGGATTGGGGCCAACGTCCTGACTTTC. Translated: CASSLVTGIGANVLTF.

The chain links TRBV21-1 to TRBJ2-3. TRBV21-1 is recorded as a pseudogene. CDR3 length: 13 amino acids. The CDR3 DNA reads as TGTGCCAGCTGGTCAGGAAGTCCAGATACGCAGTATTTT. As protein: CASWSGSPDTQYF.

The sample holds a few counts of this clonotype. The V and J genes are TRBV5-1 and TRBJ2-7; D is perhaps TRBD1 or TRBD2 (6 bases each). Between the trimmed V and J ends, which lost 0 bases and 2 bases, there was a span of 15 bases. CDR1 and CDR2 from the germline V gene are SGHRS and YFSETQ. This CDR3 contains 16 residues. CDR3 in amino acids: CASSLAGGTKTYEQYF. The CDR3 DNA reads TGCGCCAGCAGCTTGGCCGGGGGCACAAAGACCTACGAGCAGTACTTC.

The table lists this clonotype with a few counts. The V call is TRBV20-1, the J call TRBJ2-7; a possible D gene is TRBD1 (5 bases). Germline loops: CDR1 DFQATT, CDR2 SNEGSKA (reference sequence). The CDR3 runs 13 residues. The CDR3 protein is CTWGSLVNYEQYF. The DNA for the CDR3 is TGCACGTGGGGCTCCTTAGTGAACTACGAGCAGTACTTC.

The CDR3 DNA reads as TGTGCCAGCTCGAGAAGCACTGAAGCTTTCTTT. Translated: CASSRSTEAFF. The chain uses TRBV27 and TRBJ1-1; unclear D gene. The CDR3 runs 11 residues. Trimming removed 8 bases at V and 4 bases at J, with 8 bases between. Germline CDR1 and CDR2: MNHEY and SMNVEV (reference sequence).

The chain combines TRBV20-1 with TRBJ1-5, with 7 bases lining up with TRBD1. V trimming: 4 bases; J trimming: 6 bases; junction bases outside the gene matches: 9. Germline-derived CDR1 and CDR2 are DFQATT and SNEGSKA (reference sequence). The CDR3 is made up of 14 amino acids. The CDR3 DNA reads as TGCAGTGCTATAGACAGGGTGACCGGTCAGCCCCAGCATTTT. This sequence encodes CSAIDRVTGQPQHF.

Concerning this clonotype: At one end the junction does not follow the germline gene, possibly because of a read error. The chain couples TRBV2 to TRBJ1-5; 7 positions match TRBD1. The CDR3 totals 15 residues. The germline CDR1 and CDR2 sequences are SNHLY and FYNNEI. Here the CDR3 reads CTSTKEGTVNQPQHF. In DNA form, the CDR3 reads TGTACCAGCACCAAAGAAGGGACAGTCAATCAGCCCCAGCATTTT.

This clonotype was found a few times. The chain combines TRBV7-2 with TRBJ2-5; D is possibly TRBD2 (6 bases). From germline, CDR1 is SGHTA and CDR2 FQGNSA. V lost 4 bases, J lost 2 bases, and 26 bases lay in between. The CDR3 totals 19 residues. The CDR3 region has the DNA TGTGCCAGCAGCTCTCCGGGACTCCGGAACAGAGAACCACAAGAGACCCAGTACTTC. Its protein product is CASSSPGLRNREPQETQYF.

CDR3 coding DNA: TGCGCCAGCAGCTCCGCCGGGACAGGGGCATATGGCTACACCTTC. Translated: CASSSAGTGAYGYTF. The rearrangement joins TRBV5-1 to TRBJ1-2; 10 bases align to TRBD1. Germline loops: CDR1 SGHRS, CDR2 YFSETQ. The CDR3 is 15 residues long. V lost 3 bases and J lost 5; bases outside the gene matches: 7.

This chain joins TRBV29-1 and TRBJ2-3; a possible D gene is TRBD2 (6 bases). Germline CDR1 SQVTM, CDR2 ANQGSEA. The CDR3 covers 14 residues. V gave up 4 bases and J gave up 6 bases, with 17 bases separating them. The CDR3 loop is CSVVAGSSVDTQYF. The CDR3 DNA follows: TGCAGCGTTGTGGCGGGATCCTCGGTGGATACGCAGTATTTT.

This clonotype has more than one count but fewer than ten. The chain recombines TRBV14 with TRBJ2-3; 13 nucleotides align to TRBD2. Germline CDR1 is SGHDN and CDR2 is FVKESK. The junction had 11 bases not matched to a gene; V was cut back by 4 bases and J by 4 bases. There are 18 residues in the CDR3. The CDR3 DNA follows: TGTGCCAGCAGCCCCGCTATTCGGACTAGCGGGAGCGCAGATACGCAGTATTTT. Its protein product is CASSPAIRTSGSADTQYF.

The genes are TRBV18 and TRBJ1-1, with D hard to call. V was trimmed by 3 bases and J by 1 base, leaving 6 bases between them. The germline gives CDR1 KGHSH, CDR2 LQKENI. CDR3 length: 13 residues. CDR3 DNA: TGTGCCAGCTCACCCCAGTGGAACACTGAAGCTTTCTTT. Encoded protein: CASSPQWNTEAFF.